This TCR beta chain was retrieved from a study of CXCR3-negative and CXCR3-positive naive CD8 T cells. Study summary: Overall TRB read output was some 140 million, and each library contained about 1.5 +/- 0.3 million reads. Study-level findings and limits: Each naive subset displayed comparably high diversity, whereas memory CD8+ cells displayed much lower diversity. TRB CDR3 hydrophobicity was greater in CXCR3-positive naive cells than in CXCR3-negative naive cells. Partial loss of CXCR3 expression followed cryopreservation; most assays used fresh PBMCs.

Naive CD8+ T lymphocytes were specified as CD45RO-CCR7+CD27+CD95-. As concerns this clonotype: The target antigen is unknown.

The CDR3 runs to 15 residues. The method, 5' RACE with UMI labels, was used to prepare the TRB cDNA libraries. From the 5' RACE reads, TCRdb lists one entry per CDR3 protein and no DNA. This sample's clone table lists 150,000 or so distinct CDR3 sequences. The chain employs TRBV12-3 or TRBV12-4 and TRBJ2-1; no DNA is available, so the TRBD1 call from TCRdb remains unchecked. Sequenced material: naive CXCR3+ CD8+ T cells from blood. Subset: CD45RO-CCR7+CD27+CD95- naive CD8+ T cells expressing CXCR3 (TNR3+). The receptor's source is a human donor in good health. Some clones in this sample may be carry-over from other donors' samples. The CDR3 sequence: CASSFPGVAYNEQFF.